The T cell receptor beta chain under discussion was sequenced for a study of OX40 agonist ivuxolimab in advanced cancers. Across the whole study: Administration of intravenous ivuxolimab to patients occurred every 2 weeks at 0.01 to 10 mg/kg. Patients receiving dose escalation had hepatocellular carcinoma, melanoma, renal cell or head and neck cancer.

The sampling schedule covered blood at baseline, cycle 4 day 1, and cycle 7 day 1. This clone has just a few counts. Antigen specificity is unknown. Some clones are missing from TCRdb's copy, which holds only in-frame ones; the method was immunoSEQ multiplex PCR. The table lists about 90,000 clones, roughly 85% of them singletons. Findings of the study overall: Compared with others, partial responders at 0.1-3.0 mg/kg displayed clonal expansion among the lowest.

The CDR3 runs 15 residues. CDR1 is MDHEN and CDR2 is SYDVKM in the germline V gene. Trimming pared 5 bases from V and 3 bases from J, leaving 16 bases between. The chain carries TRBV28 and TRBJ1-1; D is uncertain. Sample: CD4+ or CD8+ T cells sorted from blood, taken in a trial of the OX40 agonist ivuxolimab. This receptor was taken from an adult with an advanced solid tumor such as melanoma, head and neck, liver or kidney cancer. The CDR3 protein is CASSASWWDHTEAFF. In nucleotides, the CDR3 is TGTGCCAGCAGTGCCTCGTGGTGGGATCACACTGAAGCTTTCTTT.